The 6 T cell receptor beta chains in this list originate from one sample, sequenced in a study of T-cell reconstitution after alpha-beta-depleted transplantation in children. This sample's TCRbeta library carried unique molecular identifier barcodes. TCRdb re-called the PCR reads through MiXCR, storing one row per CDR3 protein. Of about 180,000 distinct CDR3 sequences in the sample, over 8.5% were seen once. This specimen consisted of PBMCs, obtained before TCRalphabeta/CD19-depleted stem cell transplant. These receptors all stem from a boy aged 2 to 9 with acute myeloid leukemia, due to receive a stem cell transplant.

In this sample, this clonotype turned up many times. V gene TRBV27 combines with J gene TRBJ1-5; D remains unclear. CDR1 is MNHEY and CDR2 is SMNVEV in the germline V gene (reference sequence). Trimming removed 3 bases from V and 6 bases from J, with 9 bases in between. The CDR3 runs to 13 residues. The CDR3 nucleotides are TGTGCCAGCAGTTTCGGAGGGAGTCAGCCCCAGCATTTT. Amino acid sequence: CASSFGGSQPQHF.

The chain is built from TRBV29-1 and TRBJ1-4, with a weak D call TRBD1 (5 bases). This CDR3 is built from 12 residues. V was cut by 4 bases and J by 7 bases, with 10 bases left in between. Germline lookup yields CDR1 SQVTM and CDR2 ANQGSEA. In nucleotides, the CDR3 is TGCAGCGTTGGGCGGGGGAGTGAAAAACTGTTTTTT. This translates into CSVGRGSEKLFF.

V gene TRBV19 combines with J gene TRBJ2-1; D call uncertain. The CDR3 is 14 residues long. Trimming removed 5 bases at V and 4 bases at J, with 12 bases between. Germline V gives CDR1 LNHDA, CDR2 SQIVND (reference sequence). CDR3 nucleotide sequence: TGTGCCAGTAGTTACCGTATACCTTACAATGAGCAGTTCTTC. As protein: CASSYRIPYNEQFF.

In this sample, this clonotype turned up many times. This chain joins TRBV24-1 and TRBJ2-1; 8 nucleotides match TRBD2. Per the germline V gene, CDR1 is KGHDR and CDR2 is SFDVKD. J was trimmed by 6 bases and V by 2 bases; bases with no gene match: 8. There are 16 residues in the CDR3. Here the CDR3 DNA reads TGTGCCACCAGTGATTCGAGGACTAGCAGTATCAATGAGCAGTTCTTC. Residues: CATSDSRTSSINEQFF.

This clonotype was seen only a few times. V gene TRBV21-1 combines with J gene TRBJ2-1. TRBV21-1 is a pseudogene segment. The CDR3 covers 17 residues. The CDR3 region is CASSNGYGRVSYNEQFF. CDR3 in DNA: TGTGCCAGCAGCAATGGGTATGGGCGAGTCTCCTACAATGAGCAGTTCTTC.

This clonotype was observed many times. The gene calls are TRBV5-1 and TRBJ2-7; 9 nucleotides match TRBD1. The CDR3 runs to 14 residues. Trimming removed 3 bases from V and 1 base from J; junction bases left unmatched: 2. The germline V gene has CDR1 SGHRS and CDR2 YFSETQ. The CDR3 DNA follows: TGCGCCAGCAGCTGGGGGACAGGGTCCTACGAGCAGTACTTC. It codes for CASSWGTGSYEQYF.